The entry below gives a single T cell receptor (beta chain) sequence along with its context. This entry is derived from a study of T cells in Graves' hyperthyroidism and ophthalmopathy. Amplification yielded TCR beta CDR3 regions, with RNA transcripts as the source. HTBI primers drove first-round RT-PCR of the TCR CDR3. TCRdb recomputed calls from the multiplex PCR reads with MiXCR, one row per CDR3 protein. The repertoire has about 640,000 distinct CDR3 sequences, 20% of them found once; the top ten carry 34%. Individuals with ophthalmopathy presented a Clinical Activity Score of at least 3, a NOSPECS grade of at least 4 and a duration under 3 months. Clinical symptoms, serum thyroxine, TRAb, thyroid ultrasound and orbital computed tomography established diagnosis. Germline CDR1 LGHNA, CDR2 YNFKEQ. This CDR3 region has 14 residues. With 0 bases removed from V and 5 bases from J, the gap between germline ends came to 10 bases.

Specimen: blood. This clonotype was obtained from a young man with Graves' ophthalmopathy. The rearrangement joins TRBV4-2 to TRBJ1-2; the D is unclear. In nucleotides, the CDR3 is TGTGCCAGCAGCCAAGATGTGGCGGTTTATGGCTACACCTTC. Amino acid sequence: CASSQDVAVYGYTF.